This TCR beta chain was documented in a study of OX40 agonist ivuxolimab in advanced cancers. Whole-study findings and limits: Some nonresponders additionally presented with little normalized T-cell clonal expansion.

In regard to this clone: Its antigen remains unidentified.

This CDR3 is built from 14 residues. CDR1 and CDR2 from the germline V gene are SGHTA and FQGNSA. Assay used: immunoSEQ multiplex PCR; TCRdb lists only in-frame clones, some missing. Seen here are over 20,000 clones, about 86% observed once, and the top ten hold approximately 15%. The rearrangement uses TRBV7-2 and TRBJ2-5; 8 bases agree with TRBD1. The end of the DNA aligns better with TRBJ2-7, so the J call may be wrong. This specimen was CD4+ or CD8+ T cells sorted from blood, taken in a trial of the OX40 agonist ivuxolimab. This TCR was recovered from an adult with an advanced solid tumor such as melanoma, head and neck, liver or kidney cancer. The CDR3 bases are TGTGCCAGCAGAAGAGGACAGGGCTCCTACGAGCAGTACTTC. This encodes CASRRGQGSYEQYF.